The 5 T cell receptor beta chains presented below share a single source sample, sequenced in a study of TET2 disruption in CD19-targeted CAR T cells. Treatment indicated: autologous CTL019 cells: CD19 CAR with 4-1BB and CD3 zeta domains. Libraries were prepared by immunoSEQ multiplex PCR; TCRdb keeps only in-frame clonotypes and omits some of them. This table lists around 780 clones. Specimen: peripheral blood, collected from a patient treated with CD19 CAR T cells. The receptors derive from a man aged 65 to 79 with chronic lymphocytic leukemia.

Considering frequency, this clone is large. The read finishes 3 residues shy of the CDR3 end, and the germline J gene is used to complete it. The V call is TRBV12-5, the J call TRBJ2-3; D unresolved. V shed 6 bases and J shed 4 bases, with 11 bases lying between them. CDR1 is LGHNT, CDR2 FRNRAP, per germline. The CDR3 is made up of 13 amino acids. The CDR3 here is CASGVVGSDTQYF. CDR3 bases read: TGTGCTAGTGGGGTTGTAGGGTCAGATACG.

Judged by frequency, this clone is medium-sized. The read ends 3 residues early relative to the CDR3; the germline J gene fills the gap. The chain employs TRBV30 and TRBJ2-5; 7 bases agree with TRBD2. CDR3 size: 11 residues. The V gene end was trimmed by 3 bases and the J gene end by 5 bases; junction bases not matched to a gene: 0. CDR1 is GTSNPN and CDR2 is SVGIG in the germline V gene (reference sequence). The CDR3 here is CAWRRGETQYF. The sequenced CDR3 bases are TGTGCCTGGAGGCGGGGGGAGACC.

Considering frequency, this clone is medium-sized. The read terminates 3 residues before the CDR3 end, so the remaining end is supplied by the germline J gene. The chain recombines TRBV5-1 with TRBJ2-1; 8 nucleotides agree with TRBD2. The CDR3 runs 14 residues. Germline-derived CDR1 and CDR2 are SGHRS and YFSETQ. V trimming: 3 bases; J trimming: 2 bases; junction bases outside the gene matches: 1. CDR3 DNA, as far as it was read: TGCGCCAGCAGCTATAGCGGGGCCTACAATGAG. Protein product: CASSYSGAYNE. The complete CDR3 sequence is CASSYSGAYNEQFF.

This clone counts as medium-sized by frequency. The missing CDR3 end, 3 residues past where the read stops, is filled in from the germline J gene. The J gene is TRBJ2-5, the V gene TRBV4-1; TRBD1 aligns across 10 bases. This CDR3 is built from 15 residues. V shed 3 bases, J shed 5 bases, and the junction held 6 bases outside the gene matches. CDR1 and CDR2 from the germline V gene are MGHRA and YSYEKL. The CDR3 here is CASSHRQGARETQYF. The part of the CDR3 DNA that was read is TGCGCCAGCAGCCATCGACAGGGGGCCAGGGAGACC.

Measured by frequency, this clone is medium-sized. The read terminates 3 residues before the CDR3 end, so the remaining end is supplied by the germline J gene. The V and J genes are TRBV5-6 and TRBJ2-3; D not resolved. Between the trimmed V and J ends, which lost 1 base and 1 base, there was a span of 4 bases. The CDR3 covers 13 residues. CDR1 is SGHDT, CDR2 YYEEEE, per germline. The chain's CDR3 is CASSLSGTDTQYF. The covered CDR3 bases are TGTGCCAGCAGCTTGTCAGGCACAGATACG.